This T cell receptor beta chain derives from a study of shared clonotypes between healthy human individuals. Study-level background: Researchers drew samples from a couple of women and a few men aged 18 to 49. Study-wide points: Naive subsets, compared against memory subsets, generally had larger estimated richness values. Non-shared clonotypes showed lower generation probabilities than clonotypes common to all four donors.

With 3 bases removed from V and 4 bases from J, the gap between germline ends came to 10 bases. Germline V gene sequence: CDR1 KGHSH, CDR2 LQKENI. The CDR3 spans 14 residues. The test was conducted at deep level. Assay used: immunoSEQ multiplex PCR; TCRdb lists only in-frame clones, some missing. The sample yields some 1.5 million clones, roughly 96% seen once. As concerns this clone: No antigen is known for it. This sample also contains other DNA sequences that code for the same CDR3.

This clonotype was obtained from a man younger than 40 in good health. Sequenced sample: naive CD4+ T cells sorted from blood. Subset given: CD45RA+ positively selected. The rearrangement uses TRBV18 and TRBJ2-1; D is undetermined. The chain's CDR3 is CASSPQTGYNEQFF. In nucleotides, the CDR3 is TGTGCCAGCTCACCTCAAACCGGGTACAATGAGCAGTTCTTC.